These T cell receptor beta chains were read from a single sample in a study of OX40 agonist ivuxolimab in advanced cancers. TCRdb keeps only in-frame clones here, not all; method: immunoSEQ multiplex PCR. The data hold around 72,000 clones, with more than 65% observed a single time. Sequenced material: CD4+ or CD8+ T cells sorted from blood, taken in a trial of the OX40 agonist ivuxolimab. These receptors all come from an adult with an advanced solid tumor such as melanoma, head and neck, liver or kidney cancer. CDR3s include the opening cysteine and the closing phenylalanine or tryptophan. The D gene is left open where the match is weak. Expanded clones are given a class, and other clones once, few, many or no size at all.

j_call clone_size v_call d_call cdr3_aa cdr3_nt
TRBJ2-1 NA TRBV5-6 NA CASSLSLQVNEQFF TGTGCCAGCAGCTTGTCCTTGCAGGTCAATGAGCAGTTCTTC
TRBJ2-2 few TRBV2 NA CASSSGQLAPGELFF TGTGCCAGCAGCTCTGGACAGCTGGCCCCCGGGGAGCTGTTTTTT
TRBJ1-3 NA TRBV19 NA CASSVLWNSGNTIYF TGTGCCAGTAGTGTGCTGTGGAACTCTGGAAACACCATATATTTT
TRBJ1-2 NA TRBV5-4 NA CASSLGEERGYTF TGTGCCAGCAGCTTAGGCGAGGAAAGGGGCTACACCTTC
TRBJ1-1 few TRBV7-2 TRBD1 CASSLQGFDTEAFF TGTGCCAGCAGTTTACAGGGGTTCGACACTGAAGCTTTCTTT
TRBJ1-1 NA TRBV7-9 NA CASSFLSGTPTAFF TGTGCCAGCAGCTTTCTCTCAGGGACCCCTACAGCTTTCTTT
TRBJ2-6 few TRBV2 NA CASSGSLAGRLSGANVLTF TGTGCCAGCAGCGGGAGCCTCGCGGGACGCCTCTCTGGGGCCAACGTCCTGACTTTC
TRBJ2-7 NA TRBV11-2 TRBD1 CASSFGQGAEEQYF TGTGCCAGCAGCTTCGGACAGGGGGCTGAAGAGCAGTACTTC
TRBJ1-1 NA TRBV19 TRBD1 CASSPGAGGATEAFF TGTGCCAGTTCCCCCGGCGCAGGGGGTGCTACTGAAGCTTTCTTT
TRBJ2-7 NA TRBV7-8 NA CASSGLKGRSYEQYF TGTGCCAGCAGCGGACTGAAGGGCCGCTCCTACGAGCAGTACTTC
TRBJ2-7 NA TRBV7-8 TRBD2 CASSPGTSGSGSYEQYF TGTGCCAGCAGCCCCGGGACTAGCGGGAGTGGGAGCTACGAGCAGTACTTC
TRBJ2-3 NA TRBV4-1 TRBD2 CASSSPGGSGVIDTQYF TGCGCCAGCAGCTCTCCGGGGGGTAGCGGGGTAATAGATACGCAGTATTTT
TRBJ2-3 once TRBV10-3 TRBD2 CAIRVAPGLAGDGSDTQYF TGTGCCATCAGGGTTGCGCCGGGACTAGCGGGAGACGGCTCAGATACGCAGTATTTT
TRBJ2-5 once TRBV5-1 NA CASSSLYGGIQETQYF TGCGCCAGCAGCTCATTGTACGGGGGAATCCAAGAGACCCAGTACTTC
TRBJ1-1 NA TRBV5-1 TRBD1 CASSLGSGGMNTEAFF TGCGCCAGCAGCTTGGGGTCAGGGGGGATGAACACTGAAGCTTTCTTT
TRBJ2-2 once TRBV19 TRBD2 CASGKAGEYTGELFF TGTGCCAGTGGGAAAGCGGGAGAGTACACCGGGGAGCTGTTTTTT
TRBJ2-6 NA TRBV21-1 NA CASRKSPAHCGANVLTF TGTGCCAGCAGGAAGTCGCCCGCCCACTGCGGGGCCAACGTCCTGACTTTC
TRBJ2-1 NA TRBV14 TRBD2 CASSPRLAGENEQFF TGTGCCAGCAGCCCCAGACTAGCGGGAGAGAATGAGCAGTTCTTC
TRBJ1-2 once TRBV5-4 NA CASSGQIYGYTF TGTGCCAGCAGCGGACAGATCTATGGCTACACCTTC
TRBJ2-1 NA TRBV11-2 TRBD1 CASSLDRGPYNEQFF TGTGCCAGCAGCTTAGACAGGGGGCCCTACAATGAGCAGTTCTTC
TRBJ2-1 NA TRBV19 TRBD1 CASMRNRGLYNEQFF TGTGCCAGTATGAGAAACAGGGGGCTCTACAATGAGCAGTTCTTC
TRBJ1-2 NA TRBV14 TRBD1 CASSPRMAGQGAYGYTF TGTGCCAGCAGCCCCAGGATGGCGGGACAGGGGGCCTATGGCTACACCTTC
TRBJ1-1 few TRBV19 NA CASSLGEIGTEAFF TGTGCCAGTAGTTTGGGGGAAATCGGCACTGAAGCTTTCTTT
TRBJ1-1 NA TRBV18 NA CASSPAGDSLMNTEAFF TGTGCCAGCTCACCCGCCGGTGACAGCCTAATGAACACTGAAGCTTTCTTT
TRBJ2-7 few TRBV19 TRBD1 CASSISDRVSYEQYF TGTGCCAGTAGTATCTCTGACAGGGTCTCCTACGAGCAGTACTTC
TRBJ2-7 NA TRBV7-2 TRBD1 CASSLGQGAYEQYF TGTGCCAGCAGCTTAGGGCAGGGGGCTTACGAGCAGTACTTC
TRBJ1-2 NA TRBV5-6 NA CASSLSVRQRINYGYTF TGTGCCAGCAGCTTGTCGGTACGCCAGAGAATAAACTATGGCTACACCTTC
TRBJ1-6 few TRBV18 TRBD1 CASSPGQGESPLHF TGTGCCAGCTCACCCGGACAGGGGGAATCACCCCTCCACTTT
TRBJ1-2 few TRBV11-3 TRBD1 CASSTGDLAGYTF TGTGCCAGCAGCACAGGGGACCTCGCTGGGTACACCTTC
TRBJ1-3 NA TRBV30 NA CAWSYGIRNTIYF TGTGCCTGGAGTTATGGAATCAGAAACACCATATATTTT
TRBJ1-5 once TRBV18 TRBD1 CASSRQGGGQPQHF TGTGCCAGCTCACGACAGGGGGGGGGTCAGCCCCAGCATTTT
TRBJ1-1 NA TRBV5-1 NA CASSWTDMNTEAFF TGCGCCAGCAGCTGGACAGACATGAACACTGAAGCTTTCTTT
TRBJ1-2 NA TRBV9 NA CASSPGQRDGYTF TGTGCCAGCAGCCCAGGACAGAGGGATGGCTACACCTTC